One sample yielded the 16 T cell receptor beta chains listed below, sequenced in a study of identifying expanded T cells in peripheral blood. Clones were sequenced by immunoSEQ multiplex PCR, and TCRdb holds only the in-frame ones, with some missing. The repertoire holds approximately 90,000 clones, around 88% seen once, with around 5.2% in the top ten. Sequencing was carried out using blood. The receptors here all came from a person between 18 and 75 years old in good health.

The chain carries TRBV18 and TRBJ1-1; perhaps TRBD1 as D (5 bases). The ends were cut back, 2 bases at V and 4 bases at J, with 14 bases in the middle. CDR3 length equals 15 residues. Germline assignment: CDR1 KGHSH and CDR2 LQKENI. CDR3 DNA: TGTGCCAGCTCACCAGGGGGATTTCAAGCCACTGAAGCTTTCTTT. Translation gives CASSPGGFQATEAFF.

This chain connects TRBV6-6 to TRBJ2-7, with TRBD1 identical over 9 bases. J was trimmed by 4 bases and V by 5 bases; bases with no gene match: 3. The length of the CDR3 is 13 residues. Germline V CDR1 and CDR2: MNHNY, SVGAGI (reference sequence). The CDR3 reads CASSTTGGYEQYF. The CDR3 region has the DNA TGTGCCAGCAGTACGACAGGGGGGTACGAGCAGTACTTC.

CDR3 residues: CASSYLSEQYF. CDR3 DNA sequence: TGTGCCAGCAGTTACTTATCCGAGCAGTACTTC. This sequence joins TRBV6-5 and TRBJ2-7; D gene ambiguous. The V end lost 1 base, the J end lost 6 bases, and 4 bases lay between the germline ends. CDR1 and CDR2 from the germline V gene are MNHEY and SVGAGI. The length of the CDR3 is 11 residues.

This chain joins TRBV7-9 and TRBJ1-2; possible D gene TRBD1, 6 bases. The germline V and J ends were trimmed by 0 bases and 3 bases, with 8 bases remaining between them. There are 14 residues in the CDR3. The germline V gene has CDR1 SEHNR and CDR2 FQNEAQ (reference sequence). CDR3: CASSLAQGHYGYTF. CDR3 nucleotide sequence: TGTGCCAGCAGCTTAGCGCAGGGGCACTATGGCTACACCTTC.

The gene calls are TRBV4-3 and TRBJ2-3, with 10 nucleotides matching TRBD1. CDR1 is LGHNA and CDR2 is YSLEER in the germline V gene. This CDR3 has 15 amino acids. After removal of 3 bases from V and 1 base from J, the junction contained 1 base not matched to a gene. The CDR3: CASSHGTGGTDTQYF. The CDR3, as DNA: TGCGCCAGCAGCCATGGGACAGGGGGCACAGATACGCAGTATTTT.

V gene TRBV5-1 combines with J gene TRBJ1-2; weak D call: TRBD1 (5 bases). V lost 4 bases and J lost 4, with 14 bases in between. Per the germline V gene, CDR1 is SGHRS and CDR2 is YFSETQ. The CDR3 contains 14 residues. CDR3 in DNA: TGCGCCAGCAGCCTCAGGGACGTTGGCTATGGCTACACCTTC. It is translated as CASSLRDVGYGYTF. Complete variable domain (other parts from reference TRBV5-1 and TRBJ1-2): KAGVTQTPRYLIKTRGQQVTLSCSPISGHRSVSWYQQTPGQGLQFLFEYFSETQRNKGNFPGRFSGRQFSNSRSEMNVSTLELGDSALYLCASSLRDVGYGYTFGSGTRLTVV.

V gene TRBV7-9 combines with J gene TRBJ2-2, with D perhaps being TRBD1 or TRBD2 (6 bases each). This CDR3 spans 15 amino acids. Trimming shortened V by 4 bases and J by 5 bases, and 14 bases separated the two germline ends. Germline CDR1 and CDR2: SEHNR and FQNEAQ (reference sequence). This CDR3 reads CASSSGAWATGELFF. The CDR3 bases are TGTGCCAGCAGCTCGGGGGCCTGGGCGACCGGGGAGCTGTTTTTT.

This chain connects TRBV30 to TRBJ1-6; a weak D match, TRBD1 (6 bases). CDR3 size: 13 residues. Germline V gives CDR1 GTSNPN, CDR2 SVGIG (reference sequence). The ends were cut back, 7 bases at V and 7 bases at J, with 14 bases in the middle. In DNA form, the CDR3 reads TGTGCCTCCCAAGAGGGGGGAAATTCACCCCTCCACTTT. Its protein is CASQEGGNSPLHF.

J is TRBJ1-1 and V is TRBV18, with a possible D match to TRBD1 (5 bases). Germline lookup yields CDR1 KGHSH and CDR2 LQKENI. The ends were cut back, 1 base at V and 0 bases at J, with 12 bases in the middle. CDR3 length equals 16 residues. Here the CDR3 reads CASSPRQPDVNTEAFF. CDR3 DNA sequence: TGTGCCAGCTCACCACGACAGCCGGACGTGAACACTGAAGCTTTCTTT.

This clone was seen only once. The gene calls are TRBV9 and TRBJ2-5; D remains ambiguous. V shed 0 bases and J shed 5 bases, with 11 bases lying between them. CDR3 length equals 14 residues. Germline V gene lookup returns CDR1 SGDLS and CDR2 YYNGEE. The CDR3 reads CASSVEDSWETQYF. CDR3 bases: TGTGCCAGCAGCGTAGAAGATAGCTGGGAGACCCAGTACTTC.

This chain joins TRBV10-1 and TRBJ2-3, with D perhaps TRBD2 (5 bases). V gave up 0 bases and J gave up 8 bases, with 12 bases separating them. Germline CDR1 WNHNN, CDR2 SYGVQD (reference sequence). This CDR3 contains 14 residues. The CDR3 DNA follows: TGCGCCAGCAGTGAGTCGATCGCTGGACTTACGCAGTATTTT. This translates into CASSESIAGLTQYF.

The V gene is TRBV19, the J gene TRBJ2-3; D gene unclear. The V and J ends lost 6 bases and 0 bases respectively, with 7 bases between them. The CDR3 spans 13 residues. CDR1 LNHDA and CDR2 SQIVND come from the germline V gene (reference sequence). The CDR3 DNA follows: TGTGCCAGTAGGGCAATCAGCACAGATACGCAGTATTTT. Residues: CASRAISTDTQYF.

In this sample, this clone turned up once. V gene TRBV18 combines with J gene TRBJ1-3, with D perhaps TRBD1 (5 bases). Trimming removed 1 base from V and 2 bases from J, with 18 bases in between. The CDR3 runs to 18 residues. CDR1 and CDR2 from the germline V gene are KGHSH and LQKENI. CDR3 in DNA: TGTGCCAGCTCACCACAGCGGGACCGCGGAAACCCTGGAAACACCATATATTTT. Its translation is CASSPQRDRGNPGNTIYF.

The rearrangement joins TRBV2 to TRBJ1-1; no reliable D call. CDR1 is SNHLY and CDR2 is FYNNEI in the germline V gene. This CDR3 has 14 amino acids. V was shortened by 8 bases and J by 0 bases, with 13 bases between the two germline ends. The CDR3 DNA sequence: TGTGCCAGCCTGGGCAGGAGGGTGAACACTGAAGCTTTCTTT. Amino acids: CASLGRRVNTEAFF.

The chain combines TRBV30 with TRBJ2-3; perhaps TRBD1 as D (6 bases). Trimming removed 2 bases from V and 5 bases from J, with 14 bases in between. The CDR3 contains 14 residues. Germline-derived CDR1 and CDR2 are GTSNPN and SVGIG (reference sequence). Written as DNA, the CDR3 is TGTGCCTGGAGTCCGGGACAACCTATAGATACGCAGTATTTT. It translates to CAWSPGQPIDTQYF.

The chain couples TRBV5-4 to TRBJ2-7; D gene ambiguous. CDR1 is SGHNT and CDR2 is YYREEE in the germline V gene (reference sequence). The CDR3 length is 13 residues. Deletions cut 0 bases from V and 2 bases from J, with 6 bases between. CDR3: CASSLDIAYEQYF. The CDR3 DNA reads as TGTGCCAGCAGCTTGGACATCGCCTACGAGCAGTACTTC.